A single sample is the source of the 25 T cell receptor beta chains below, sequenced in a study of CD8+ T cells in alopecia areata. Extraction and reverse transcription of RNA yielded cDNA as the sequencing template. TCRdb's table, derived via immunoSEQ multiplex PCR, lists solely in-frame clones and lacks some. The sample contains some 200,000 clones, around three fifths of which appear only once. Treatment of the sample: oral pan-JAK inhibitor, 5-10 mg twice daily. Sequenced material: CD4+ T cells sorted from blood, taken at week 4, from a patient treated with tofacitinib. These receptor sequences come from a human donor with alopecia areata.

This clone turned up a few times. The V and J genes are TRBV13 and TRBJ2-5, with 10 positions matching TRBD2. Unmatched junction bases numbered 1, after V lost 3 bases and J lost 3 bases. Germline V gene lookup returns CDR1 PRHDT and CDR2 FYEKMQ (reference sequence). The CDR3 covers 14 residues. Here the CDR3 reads CASSFGTSEETQYF. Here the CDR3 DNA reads TGTGCCAGCAGCTTTGGGACTAGCGAAGAGACCCAGTACTTC.

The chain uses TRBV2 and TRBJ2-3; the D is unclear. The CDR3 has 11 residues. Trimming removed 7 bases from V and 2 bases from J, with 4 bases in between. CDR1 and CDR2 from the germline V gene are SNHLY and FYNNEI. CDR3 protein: CASINTDTQYF. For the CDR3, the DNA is TGTGCCAGCATAAACACAGATACGCAGTATTTT.

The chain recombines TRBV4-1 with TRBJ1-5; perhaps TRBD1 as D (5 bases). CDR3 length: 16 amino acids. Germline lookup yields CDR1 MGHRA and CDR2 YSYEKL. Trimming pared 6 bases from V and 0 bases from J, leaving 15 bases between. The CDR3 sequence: CASSQVPGDSNQPQHF. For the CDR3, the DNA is TGCGCCAGCAGTCAGGTTCCGGGGGATAGCAATCAGCCCCAGCATTTT.

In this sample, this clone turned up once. The CDR3 is CASSLDGNQPQHF. CDR3 DNA: TGTGCCAGCAGCCTGGACGGCAATCAGCCCCAGCATTTT. The gene calls are TRBV7-8 and TRBJ1-5; D is unresolved. Trimming cost V 5 bases and J 2 bases, with 7 bases left between them. The CDR3 totals 13 residues. Germline assignment: CDR1 SGHVS and CDR2 FQNEAQ.

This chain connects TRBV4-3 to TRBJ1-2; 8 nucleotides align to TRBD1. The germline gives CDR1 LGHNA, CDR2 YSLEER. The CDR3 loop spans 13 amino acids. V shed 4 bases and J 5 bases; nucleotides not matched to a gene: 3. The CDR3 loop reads CASSPDRVYGYTF. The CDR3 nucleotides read TGCGCCAGCAGCCCGGACAGGGTGTATGGCTACACCTTC.

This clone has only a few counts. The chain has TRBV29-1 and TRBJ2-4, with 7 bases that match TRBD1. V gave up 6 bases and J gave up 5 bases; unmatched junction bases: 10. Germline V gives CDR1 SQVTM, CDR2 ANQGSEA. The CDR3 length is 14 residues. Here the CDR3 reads CSVNFRDRQNIQYF. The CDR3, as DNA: TGCAGCGTGAACTTCCGGGACAGACAAAACATTCAGTACTTC.

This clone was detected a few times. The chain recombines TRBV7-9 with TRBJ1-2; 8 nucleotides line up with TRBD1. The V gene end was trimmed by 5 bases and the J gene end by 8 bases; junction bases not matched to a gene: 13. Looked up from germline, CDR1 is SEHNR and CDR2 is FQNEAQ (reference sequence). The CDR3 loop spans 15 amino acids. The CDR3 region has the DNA TGTGCCAGCAGCCTCAACTTTGACAGGGGCAGAGGCTACACCTTC. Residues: CASSLNFDRGRGYTF.

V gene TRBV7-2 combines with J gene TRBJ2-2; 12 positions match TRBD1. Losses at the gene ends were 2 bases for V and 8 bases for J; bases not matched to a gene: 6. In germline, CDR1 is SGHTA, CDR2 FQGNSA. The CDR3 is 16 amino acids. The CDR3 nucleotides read TGTGCCAGCAGCTTATTCGGGACAGGGGGCAAGGGGGAGCTGTTTTTT. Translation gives CASSLFGTGGKGELFF.

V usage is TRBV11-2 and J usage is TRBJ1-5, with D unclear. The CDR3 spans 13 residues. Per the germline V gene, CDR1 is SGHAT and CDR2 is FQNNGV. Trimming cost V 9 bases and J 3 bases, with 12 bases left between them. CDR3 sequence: CASANSFNQPQHF. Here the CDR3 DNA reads TGTGCCAGTGCCAACTCCTTCAATCAGCCCCAGCATTTT.

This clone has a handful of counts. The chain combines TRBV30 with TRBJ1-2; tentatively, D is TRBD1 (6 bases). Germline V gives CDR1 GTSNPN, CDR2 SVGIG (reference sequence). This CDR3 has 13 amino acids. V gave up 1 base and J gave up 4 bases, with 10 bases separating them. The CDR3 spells CAWSGGLGYGYTF. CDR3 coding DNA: TGTGCCTGGAGTGGGGGGCTTGGCTATGGCTACACCTTC. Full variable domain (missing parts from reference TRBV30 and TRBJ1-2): SQTIHQWPATLVQPVGSPLSLECTVEGTSNPNLYWYRQAAGRGLQLLFYSVGIGQISSEVPQNLSASRPQDRQFILSSKKLLLSDSGFYLCAWSGGLGYGYTFGSGTRLTVV.

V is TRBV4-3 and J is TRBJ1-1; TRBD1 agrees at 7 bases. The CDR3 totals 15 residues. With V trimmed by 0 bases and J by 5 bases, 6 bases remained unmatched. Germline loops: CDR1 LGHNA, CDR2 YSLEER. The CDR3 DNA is TGCGCCAGCAGCCAAGAATCCAGGGGGGGGACTGAAGCTTTCTTT. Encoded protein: CASSQESRGGTEAFF.

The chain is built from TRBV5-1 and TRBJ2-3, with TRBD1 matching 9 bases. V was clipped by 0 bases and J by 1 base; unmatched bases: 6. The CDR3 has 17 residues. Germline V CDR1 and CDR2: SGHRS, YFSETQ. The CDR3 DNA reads TGCGCCAGCAGCTTGGCCACAGGGGGCGATGGCACAGATACGCAGTATTTT. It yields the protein CASSLATGGDGTDTQYF.

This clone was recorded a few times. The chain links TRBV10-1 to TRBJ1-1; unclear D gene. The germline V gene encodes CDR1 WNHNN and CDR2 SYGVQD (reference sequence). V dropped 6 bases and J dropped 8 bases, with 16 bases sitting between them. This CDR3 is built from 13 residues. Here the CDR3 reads CASSRSQVSEAFF. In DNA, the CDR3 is TGCGCCAGCAGCCGATCCCAGGTTTCAGAAGCTTTCTTT.

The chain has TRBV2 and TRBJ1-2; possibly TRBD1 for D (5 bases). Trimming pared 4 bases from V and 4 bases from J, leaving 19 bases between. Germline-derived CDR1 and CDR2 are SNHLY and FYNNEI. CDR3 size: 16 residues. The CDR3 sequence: CASSVRLGPFVYGYTF. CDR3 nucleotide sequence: TGTGCCAGCAGTGTTAGATTGGGGCCCTTTGTCTATGGCTACACCTTC.

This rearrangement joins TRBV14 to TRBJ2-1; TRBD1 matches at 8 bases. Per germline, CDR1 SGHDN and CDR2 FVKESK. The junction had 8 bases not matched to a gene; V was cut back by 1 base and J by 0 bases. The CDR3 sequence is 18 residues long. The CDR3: CASSQAPWTGSSYNEQFF. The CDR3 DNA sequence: TGTGCCAGCAGCCAAGCCCCCTGGACAGGGAGCTCCTACAATGAGCAGTTCTTC.

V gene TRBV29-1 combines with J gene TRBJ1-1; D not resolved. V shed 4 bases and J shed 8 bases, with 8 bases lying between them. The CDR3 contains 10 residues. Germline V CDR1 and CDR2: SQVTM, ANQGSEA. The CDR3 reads CSVAALEAFF. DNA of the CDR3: TGCAGCGTTGCTGCTCTCGAAGCTTTCTTT.

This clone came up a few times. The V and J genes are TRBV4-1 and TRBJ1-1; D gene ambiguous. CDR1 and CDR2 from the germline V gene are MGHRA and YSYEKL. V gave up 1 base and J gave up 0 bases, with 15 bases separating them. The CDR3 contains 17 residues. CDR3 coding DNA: TGCGCCAGCAGCCAAGGATTGACGGGCCCCATGAACACTGAAGCTTTCTTT. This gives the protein CASSQGLTGPMNTEAFF.

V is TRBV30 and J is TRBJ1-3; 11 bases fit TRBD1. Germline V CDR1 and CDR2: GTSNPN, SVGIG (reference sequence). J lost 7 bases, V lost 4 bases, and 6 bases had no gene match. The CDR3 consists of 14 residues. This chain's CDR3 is CAWTLGTGGNTIYF. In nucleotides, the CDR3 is TGTGCCTGGACGCTCGGGACAGGGGGTAACACCATATATTTT.

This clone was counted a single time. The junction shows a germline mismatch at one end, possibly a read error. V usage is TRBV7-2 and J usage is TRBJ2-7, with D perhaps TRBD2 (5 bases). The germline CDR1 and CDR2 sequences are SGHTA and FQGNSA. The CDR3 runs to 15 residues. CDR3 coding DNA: TGTGCCAGCACCTTAACACCCGGGGAACGCTACGAGCAGTACTTC. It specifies CASTLTPGERYEQYF.

CDR3 nucleotide sequence: TGTGCCAGCAGTCAAGGACCGAAAACTCGAAGCGGCTACGAGCAGTACTTC. Its translation is CASSQGPKTRSGYEQYF. V and J are TRBV25-1 and TRBJ2-7, with D perhaps matching TRBD2 (5 bases). The germline gives CDR1 MGHDK, CDR2 SYGVNS. The CDR3 spans 17 residues. The V end was cut by 5 bases, the J end by 3 bases, with 23 bases between.

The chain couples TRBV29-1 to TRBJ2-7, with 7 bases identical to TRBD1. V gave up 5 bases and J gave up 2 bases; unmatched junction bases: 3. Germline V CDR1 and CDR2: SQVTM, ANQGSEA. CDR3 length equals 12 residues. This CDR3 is CSVPGQPYEQYF. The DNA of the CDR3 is TGCAGCGTTCCGGGACAGCCCTACGAGCAGTACTTC.

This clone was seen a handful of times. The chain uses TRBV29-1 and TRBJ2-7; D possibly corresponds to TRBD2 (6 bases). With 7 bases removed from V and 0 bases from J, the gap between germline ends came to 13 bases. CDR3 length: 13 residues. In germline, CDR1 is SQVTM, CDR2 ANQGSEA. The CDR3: CSASRGSSYEQYF. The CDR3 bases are TGCAGCGCTAGCCGGGGGAGCTCCTACGAGCAGTACTTC.

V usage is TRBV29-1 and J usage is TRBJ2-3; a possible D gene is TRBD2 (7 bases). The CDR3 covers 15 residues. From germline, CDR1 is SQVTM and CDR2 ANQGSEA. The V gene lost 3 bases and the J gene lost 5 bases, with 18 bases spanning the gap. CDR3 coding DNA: TGCAGCGTTGAGCCCAGACTAGCCAGGGGAGATACGCAGTATTTT. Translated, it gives CSVEPRLARGDTQYF.

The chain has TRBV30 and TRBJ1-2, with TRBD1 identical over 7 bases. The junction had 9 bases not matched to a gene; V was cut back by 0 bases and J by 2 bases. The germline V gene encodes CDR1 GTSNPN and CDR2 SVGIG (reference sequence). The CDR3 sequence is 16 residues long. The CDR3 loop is CAWSVQSGGRNYGYTF. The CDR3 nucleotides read TGTGCCTGGAGTGTACAATCAGGGGGGAGGAACTATGGCTACACCTTC.

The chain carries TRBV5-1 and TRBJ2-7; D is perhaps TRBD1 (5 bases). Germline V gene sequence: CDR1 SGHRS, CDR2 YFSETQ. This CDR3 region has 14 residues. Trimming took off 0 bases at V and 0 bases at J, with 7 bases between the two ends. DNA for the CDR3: TGCGCCAGCAGCTTGGGACAGAGCTCCTACGAGCAGTACTTC. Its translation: CASSLGQSSYEQYF.